This entry lists 32 T cell receptor beta chains sequenced from one sample in a study of OX40 agonist ivuxolimab in advanced cancers. Sequencing was performed with immunoSEQ multiplex PCR; in TCRdb, only in-frame clones are kept and a portion is missing. The table includes approximately 70,000 clones, about four fifths detected once. The sequencing used CD4+ or CD8+ T cells sorted from blood, collected in a trial of the OX40 agonist ivuxolimab. Every receptor here comes from an adult with an advanced solid tumor such as melanoma, head and neck, liver or kidney cancer.

The chain links TRBV4-1 to TRBJ1-1; D gene uncertain. Germline values: CDR1 MGHRA, CDR2 YSYEKL. The CDR3 is 15 residues long. V was shortened by 1 base and J by 6 bases, with 15 bases between the two germline ends. The CDR3 DNA reads as TGCGCCAGCAGCCAAGTAAACGCTCGTCCCGCTGAAGCTTTCTTT. It specifies CASSQVNARPAEAFF.

This clone showed up just a few times. The CDR3 DNA sequence: TGTGCCAGCTCGGGACAGCCCTTAAGGCAAAAACTGTTTTTT. Amino acid sequence: CASSGQPLRQKLFF. The chain has TRBV2 and TRBJ1-4; 7 bases align to TRBD1. CDR1 SNHLY and CDR2 FYNNEI come from the germline V gene. This CDR3 region has 14 residues. V was clipped by 8 bases and J by 9 bases; unmatched bases: 12.

V and J are TRBV7-2 and TRBJ2-1; D possibly corresponds to TRBD1 (5 bases). Trimming took off 4 bases at V and 0 bases at J, with 13 bases between the two ends. The length of the CDR3 is 16 residues. Per the germline V gene, CDR1 is SGHTA and CDR2 is FQGNSA. CDR3 protein: CASSSYRGSSYNEQFF. The CDR3, as DNA: TGTGCCAGCAGCTCTTATAGGGGTAGCTCCTACAATGAGCAGTTCTTC.

J is TRBJ2-7 and V is TRBV19; D may match TRBD1 or TRBD2 (5 bases each). The CDR3 consists of 15 residues. Germline V lookup: CDR1 LNHDA, CDR2 SQIVND (reference sequence). V was clipped by 6 bases and J by 6 bases, with 21 bases between them. CDR3 loop: CASRPYGTSRVEQYF. CDR3 DNA sequence: TGTGCCAGTAGACCATACGGGACCTCCCGGGTCGAGCAGTACTTC.

CDR3 DNA: TGTGCCAGCAGCAACATCAATACAGGCTCCTATGGCTACACCTTC. Amino acid sequence: CASSNINTGSYGYTF. This sequence joins TRBV4-2 and TRBJ1-2, with D perhaps TRBD1 (5 bases). The CDR3 runs to 15 residues. The germline V and J ends were trimmed by 5 bases and 4 bases, with 17 bases remaining between them. Germline-derived CDR1 and CDR2 are LGHNA and YNFKEQ.

V is TRBV4-2 and J is TRBJ2-7, with a tentative D call TRBD1 (5 bases). CDR1 LGHNA and CDR2 YNFKEQ come from the germline V gene. Trimming removed 1 base from V and 5 bases from J, with 9 bases in between. CDR3 length: 13 residues. CDR3 nucleotide sequence: TGTGCCAGCAGCCAAGCAGGGTCTGACGAGCAGTACTTC. It translates to CASSQAGSDEQYF.

The V call is TRBV11-2, the J call TRBJ2-2; tentatively, D is TRBD1 (6 bases). The V end was cut by 4 bases, the J end by 2 bases, with 8 bases between. The V gene's germline CDR1 is SGHAT and CDR2 FQNNGV. The CDR3 runs to 14 residues. The CDR3 DNA reads TGTGCCAGCAGCTGGGACATCAACACCGGGGAGCTGTTTTTT. It encodes CASSWDINTGELFF.

V usage is TRBV12-5 and J usage is TRBJ1-2, with 7 bases identical to TRBD1. Germline CDR1 is LGHNT and CDR2 is FRNRAP. The CDR3 spans 14 residues. J gave up 6 bases and V 1 base, and 5 bases lay outside the gene matches. CDR3 amino acids: CASGLGQGGDGYTF. CDR3 in DNA: TGTGCTAGTGGTTTGGGACAGGGTGGTGATGGCTACACCTTC.

This clone came up a few times. J is TRBJ1-5 and V is TRBV19; a possible D gene is TRBD1 (6 bases). The CDR3 loop spans 14 amino acids. Germline CDR1 LNHDA, CDR2 SQIVND (reference sequence). The V end was cut by 7 bases, the J end by 5 bases, with 15 bases between. Written as DNA, the CDR3 is TGTGCCAGTACCGCGGGGGGCACGGATCAGCCCCAGCATTTT. This codes for CASTAGGTDQPQHF.

This clone has more than one count but fewer than ten. The rearrangement uses TRBV2 and TRBJ1-1, with D perhaps TRBD1 (6 bases). Trimming left V 8 bases short and J 5 bases short, with 15 bases between. Germline V CDR1 and CDR2: SNHLY, FYNNEI. This CDR3 has 13 residues. CDR3 bases: TGTGCCAGCTCTCAGGGGCCGAGGACTGAAGCTTTCTTT. Amino acids: CASSQGPRTEAFF.

The J gene is TRBJ2-5, the V gene TRBV4-3, with 7 nucleotides matching TRBD1. After removal of 0 bases from V and 7 bases from J, the junction contained 2 bases not matched to a gene. In germline, CDR1 is LGHNA, CDR2 YSLEER. The length of the CDR3 is 13 residues. The CDR3 DNA sequence: TGCGCCAGCAGCCAAGACACAGGGGCGACCCAGTACTTC. This encodes CASSQDTGATQYF.

The chain has TRBV23-1 and TRBJ1-4, with a weak D call TRBD1 (5 bases). TRBV23-1 carries the ORF label, with uncertain function. There are 12 residues in the CDR3. V lost 5 bases and J 8 bases, leaving 9 bases between the germline ends. The CDR3 loop reads CASSEQAEKLFF. The CDR3 bases are TGCGCCAGCAGTGAACAGGCCGAAAAACTGTTTTTT.

V usage is TRBV28 and J usage is TRBJ2-1; D possibly uses TRBD1 or TRBD2 (5 bases each). Trimming removed 7 bases at V and 7 bases at J, with 17 bases between. The CDR3 length is 14 residues. Germline lookup yields CDR1 MDHEN and CDR2 SYDVKM. The CDR3 loop is CASIPQRGWNEQFF. The CDR3 nucleotides are TGTGCCAGCATTCCCCAGAGGGGTTGGAATGAGCAGTTCTTC.

The gene calls are TRBV5-4 and TRBJ1-2, with D perhaps TRBD1 (5 bases). The CDR3 loop spans 15 amino acids. The germline CDR1 and CDR2 sequences are SGHNT and YYREEE (reference sequence). Trimming cost V 0 bases and J 4 bases, with 13 bases left between them. The CDR3 region is CASSLAGGEGYGYTF. In DNA form, the CDR3 reads TGTGCCAGCAGCTTGGCCGGAGGGGAGGGCTATGGCTACACCTTC.

This clone was counted only a few times. The chain employs TRBV30 and TRBJ2-5; 8 bases agree with TRBD1. The CDR3 covers 13 residues. CDR1 and CDR2 from the germline V gene are GTSNPN and SVGIG (reference sequence). V lost 5 bases, J lost 5 bases, and 7 bases stayed unmatched. Here the CDR3 DNA reads TGTGCCTGGGCGACAGGGGTTCAGGAGACCCAGTACTTC. It translates to CAWATGVQETQYF.

Written as DNA, the CDR3 is TGTGCCAGCGCGGGACCGCAAAACACCGGGGAGCTGTTTTTT. Translating it yields CASAGPQNTGELFF. This rearrangement joins TRBV2 to TRBJ2-2; possible D gene TRBD2, 6 bases. Germline V gene sequence: CDR1 SNHLY, CDR2 FYNNEI. The CDR3 runs 14 residues. The germline V and J ends were trimmed by 8 bases and 2 bases, with 12 bases remaining between them.

V is TRBV19 and J is TRBJ1-5; D is perhaps TRBD1 (5 bases). V lost 10 bases, J lost 4 bases, and 17 bases lay in between. The germline CDR1 and CDR2 sequences are LNHDA and SQIVND (reference sequence). The length of the CDR3 is 14 residues. The DNA of the CDR3 is TGTGCCATTGGGGATCCAGGGCTGAATCAGCCCCAGCATTTT. As protein: CAIGDPGLNQPQHF.

The chain employs TRBV21-1 and TRBJ2-3; TRBD2 is the table's D call, not checked against the DNA. TRBV21-1 is assigned pseudogene status. The CDR3 totals 15 residues. The CDR3 DNA follows: TGTGCCAGCAGCGAAACTAGGGATGGAGGAGATACGCAGTATTTT. This translates into CASSETRDGGDTQYF.

The J gene is TRBJ2-7, the V gene TRBV5-6; a possible D gene is TRBD1 (7 bases). The V end lost 4 bases, the J end lost 9 bases, and 23 bases lay between the germline ends. Germline loops: CDR1 SGHDT, CDR2 YYEEEE. CDR3 length: 15 residues. The CDR3 sequence: CASSRAGTAGRGQYF. The CDR3 bases are TGTGCCAGCAGCCGGGCCGGGACAGCGGGTAGGGGGCAGTACTTC.

This sequence joins TRBV6-6 and TRBJ2-7; 11 bases map to TRBD1. The CDR3 runs 13 residues. V shed 4 bases, J shed 6 bases, and the junction held 2 bases outside the gene matches. The germline CDR1 and CDR2 sequences are MNHNY and SVGAGI (reference sequence). Here the CDR3 reads CASSSGTGGEQYF. CDR3 DNA: TGTGCCAGCAGTTCCGGGACAGGGGGCGAGCAGTACTTC.

In regard to this clone: Its ends do not fully match the called genes, so a read error is possible. The gene calls are TRBV7-7 and TRBJ2-5; D may match TRBD1 or TRBD2 (6 bases each). Germline assignment: CDR1 SSHAT and CDR2 FNYEAQ (reference sequence). The CDR3 is made up of 14 amino acids. The CDR3: CASSPRGVGETQYF. As DNA, the CDR3 is TGTGCTAGCAGCCCAAGGGGGGTAGGGGAGACCCAGTACTTC.

The chain employs TRBV5-1 and TRBJ2-3; TRBD2 is a possible D gene (7 bases). Deletions cut 4 bases from V and 5 bases from J, with 14 bases between. Germline-derived CDR1 and CDR2 are SGHRS and YFSETQ. CDR3 length: 14 residues. CDR3 region: CASSPGGGQDTQYF. CDR3 in DNA: TGCGCCAGCAGCCCTGGGGGGGGGCAAGATACGCAGTATTTT.

The V and J genes are TRBV6-1 and TRBJ2-7, with D hard to call. Germline assignment: CDR1 MNHNS and CDR2 SASEGT. The CDR3 is made up of 11 amino acids. Trimming pared 4 bases from V and 4 bases from J, leaving 5 bases between. Written as DNA, the CDR3 is TGTGCCAGCAGTGGGGGATACGAGCAGTACTTC. Amino acids: CASSGGYEQYF.

This clone was observed once. V usage is TRBV28 and J usage is TRBJ2-1; weak D call: TRBD2 (5 bases). The V end was cut by 6 bases, the J end by 0 bases, with 18 bases between. The CDR3 runs to 17 residues. Germline CDR1 and CDR2: MDHEN and SYDVKM. The CDR3 DNA is TGTGCCAGCAGCGCGGACTCAATACTAATCTCCTACAATGAGCAGTTCTTC. This translates into CASSADSILISYNEQFF.

The gene calls are TRBV7-2 and TRBJ1-3, with 8 bases identical to TRBD1. J lost 2 bases, V lost 3 bases, and 6 bases had no gene match. CDR3 length: 16 residues. CDR1 and CDR2 (germline): SGHTA, FQGNSA. The CDR3 coding sequence is TGTGCCAGCAGCTTTTCGCCAGGGGGCACTGGAAACACCATATATTTT. This gives the protein CASSFSPGGTGNTIYF.

The V call is TRBV4-1, the J call TRBJ1-2, with D uncertain. Germline V CDR1 and CDR2: MGHRA, YSYEKL. Trimming left V 1 base short and J 6 bases short, with 15 bases between. CDR3 length: 15 residues. This CDR3 reads CASSQVPSGINGYTF. DNA of the CDR3: TGCGCCAGCAGCCAAGTACCCTCCGGGATTAATGGCTACACCTTC.

The chain couples TRBV10-3 to TRBJ1-3; a weak D match, TRBD1 (5 bases). The CDR3 totals 15 residues. Germline CDR1 reads ENHRY; CDR2 reads SYGVKD. The ends were cut back, 6 bases at V and 1 base at J, with 13 bases in the middle. The CDR3 loop is CAISPGLGSGNTIYF. The CDR3 bases are TGTGCCATCAGCCCAGGGTTGGGGTCTGGAAACACCATATATTTT.

The J gene is TRBJ2-5, the V gene TRBV28; tentative D call: TRBD2 (7 bases). This CDR3 contains 14 residues. Trimming left V 8 bases short and J 6 bases short, with 19 bases between. Germline values: CDR1 MDHEN, CDR2 SYDVKM. CDR3 sequence reads: CASSLGGLKKTQYF. In nucleotides, the CDR3 is TGTGCCAGCTCATTGGGGGGGCTGAAGAAGACCCAGTACTTC. Full variable domain (remainder filled in from reference TRBV28 and TRBJ2-5): DVKVTQSSRYLVKRTGEKVFLECVQDMDHENMFWYRQDPGLGLRLIYFSYDVKMKEKGDIPEGYSVSREKKERFSLILESASTNQTSMYLCASSLGGLKKTQYFGPGTRLLVL.

V and J are TRBV29-1 and TRBJ2-7, with D maybe TRBD2 (5 bases). V gave up 7 bases and J gave up 2 bases, with 15 bases separating them. This CDR3 spans 13 amino acids. Germline CDR1 reads SQVTM; CDR2 reads ANQGSEA. CDR3 sequence: CSGLDDYTYEQYF. The CDR3 region has the DNA TGCAGCGGCCTCGACGACTACACCTACGAGCAGTACTTC.

The rearrangement joins TRBV7-9 to TRBJ1-1; D is undetermined. CDR1 and CDR2 from the germline V gene are SEHNR and FQNEAQ (reference sequence). CDR3 length: 14 residues. V lost 2 bases and J lost 5, with 12 bases in between. CDR3 amino acids: CASSLSSFGTEAFF. CDR3 DNA sequence: TGTGCCAGCAGCTTATCTTCCTTCGGTACTGAAGCTTTCTTT.

V is TRBV6-5 and J is TRBJ1-1; 9 bases map to TRBD1. The CDR3 extends over 13 amino acids. Germline loops: CDR1 MNHEY, CDR2 SVGAGI. The V gene end was trimmed by 4 bases and the J gene end by 10 bases; junction bases not matched to a gene: 7. The CDR3 DNA is TGTGCCAGCAGTTCCGATCGACAGGGGGGAGCTTTCTTT. It specifies CASSSDRQGGAFF.

This clone appeared a single time. The chain carries TRBV19 and TRBJ2-7; a possible D gene is TRBD1 (6 bases). CDR1 and CDR2 (germline): LNHDA, SQIVND (reference sequence). The CDR3 is 11 residues long. Between the trimmed V and J ends, which lost 9 bases and 2 bases, there was a span of 8 bases. CDR3 protein: CASWGPYEQYF. The CDR3 region has the DNA TGTGCCAGCTGGGGGCCCTACGAGCAGTACTTC.